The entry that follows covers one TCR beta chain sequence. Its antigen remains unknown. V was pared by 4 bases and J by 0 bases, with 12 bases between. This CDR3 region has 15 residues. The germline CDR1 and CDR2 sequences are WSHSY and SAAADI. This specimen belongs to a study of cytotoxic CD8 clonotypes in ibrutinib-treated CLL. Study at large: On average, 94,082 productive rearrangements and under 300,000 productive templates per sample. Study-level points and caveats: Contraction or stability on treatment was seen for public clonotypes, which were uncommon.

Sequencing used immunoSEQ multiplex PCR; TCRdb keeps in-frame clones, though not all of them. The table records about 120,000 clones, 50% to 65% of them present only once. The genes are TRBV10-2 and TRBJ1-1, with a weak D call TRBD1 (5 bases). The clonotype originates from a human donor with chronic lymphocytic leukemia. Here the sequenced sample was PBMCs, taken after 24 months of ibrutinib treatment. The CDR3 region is CASSALQGMNTEAFF. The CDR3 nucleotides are TGCGCCAGCAGTGCGTTGCAGGGCATGAACACTGAAGCTTTCTTT.